The entry that follows covers one T cell receptor beta chain sequence. Its antigen remains unidentified. The record originates from a study of shared clonotypes between healthy human individuals. Study conclusions and caveats: Compared with clonotypes that all four donors shared, non-shared clonotypes had lower generation probabilities. Memory subsets generally showed lower estimated richness than naive subsets. Rarefaction showed sorted-subset sequencing was incomplete despite large depth.

Trimming cost V 5 bases and J 10 bases; bases outside gene matches: 9. Germline-derived CDR1 and CDR2 are SGHVS and FNYEAQ. The CDR3 extends over 15 amino acids. Libraries were prepared by immunoSEQ multiplex PCR; TCRdb keeps only in-frame clonotypes and omits some of them. Here the sample spans approximately 330,000 clones, roughly 80% being singletons. The material sequenced was memory CD4+ T cells sorted from blood. The subset denotes: CD45RA-negative fraction. The chain has TRBV7-6 and TRBJ2-5; 14 bases line up with TRBD2. The source of this sequence is a man under 40 in good health. This CDR3 is CASSTGGLAGVGQYF. The CDR3 DNA sequence: TGTGCCAGCAGCACAGGGGGACTAGCGGGAGTTGGCCAGTACTTC.